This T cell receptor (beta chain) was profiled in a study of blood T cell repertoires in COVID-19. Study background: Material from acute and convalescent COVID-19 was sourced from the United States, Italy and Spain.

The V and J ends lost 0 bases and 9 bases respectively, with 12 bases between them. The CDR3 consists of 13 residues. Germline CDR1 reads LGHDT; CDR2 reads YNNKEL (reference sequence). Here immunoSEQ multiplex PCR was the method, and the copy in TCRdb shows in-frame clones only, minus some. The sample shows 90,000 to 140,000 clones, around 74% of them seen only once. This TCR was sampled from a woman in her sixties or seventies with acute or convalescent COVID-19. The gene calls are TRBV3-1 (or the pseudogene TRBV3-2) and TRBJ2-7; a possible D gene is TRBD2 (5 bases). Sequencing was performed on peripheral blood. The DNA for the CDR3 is TGTGCCAGCAGCCAAGATATGCGGGTAGCGCAGTACTTC. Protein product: CASSQDMRVAQYF.